Listed below are T cell receptor beta chains from one sample, sequenced in a study of OX40 agonist ivuxolimab in advanced cancers. Some clones are missing from TCRdb's copy, which holds only in-frame ones; the method was immunoSEQ multiplex PCR. The table records some 60,000 clones, approximately 86% of them present only once. The sample consisted of CD4+ or CD8+ T cells sorted from blood, taken in a trial of the OX40 agonist ivuxolimab. The receptors were sampled from an adult with an advanced solid tumor such as melanoma, head and neck, liver or kidney cancer. The CDR3 runs from the conserved cysteine through the conserved F or W. Each record gives: J gene, D gene, clone size, V gene, CDR3 protein, CDR3 DNA. A D gene is named only where the DNA matches it firmly. Clone size appears in some rows only: once, few, many, or a class for an expanded clone.

TRBJ2-4 . . TRBV7-9 CASSWARDRETKNIQYF TGTGCCAGCAGCTGGGCGAGGGATAGAGAAACCAAAAACATTCAGTACTTC
TRBJ2-4 TRBD1 . TRBV7-2 CASSQISGTGGSIQYF TGTGCCAGCAGCCAGATCTCCGGGACAGGGGGGTCCATTCAGTACTTC
TRBJ1-6 . . TRBV5-5 CASSLRHVSNSPLHF TGTGCCAGCAGCTTACGACACGTTTCTAATTCACCCCTCCACTTT
TRBJ1-1 . . TRBV28 CASSFSTEAFF TGTGCCAGCAGTTTTTCAACTGAAGCTTTCTTT
TRBJ1-1 . . TRBV5-4 CASSMEGGLRGNTEAFF TGTGCCAGCAGCATGGAAGGTGGTCTCCGAGGGAACACTGAAGCTTTCTTT
TRBJ1-5 . . TRBV5-4 CASSQEKQPQHF TGTGCCAGCAGCCAAGAAAAACAGCCCCAGCATTTT
TRBJ2-7 TRBD2 . TRBV7-2 CASSLGGGPYEQYF TGTGCCAGCAGCTTAGGCGGGGGTCCCTACGAGCAGTACTTC
TRBJ1-3 . . TRBV28 CASSLRGFSGNTIYF TGCGCCAGCAGTTTGAGGGGGTTCTCTGGAAACACCATATATTTT
TRBJ1-2 TRBD1 . TRBV9 CASSVEQEGGYNYGYTF TGTGCCAGCAGCGTAGAACAGGAAGGGGGCTACAACTATGGCTACACCTTC
TRBJ2-5 . . TRBV11-2 CASSGTLAQETQYF TGTGCCAGCAGCGGGACACTAGCGCAAGAGACCCAGTACTTC
TRBJ2-1 TRBD1 . TRBV6-6 CASRQGEYNEQFF TGTGCCAGTCGACAGGGGGAGTACAATGAGCAGTTCTTC
TRBJ1-1 . few TRBV20-1 CSARLGGRTFF TGCAGTGCTAGGTTGGGAGGGAGAACTTTCTTT
TRBJ1-1 . . TRBV19 CASSVGWTEAFF TGTGCCAGTAGTGTGGGATGGACTGAAGCTTTCTTT
TRBJ1-6 TRBD1 . TRBV27 CASSSLGQFNSPLHF TGTGCCAGCAGTTCCCTGGGACAGTTTAATTCACCCCTCCACTTT
TRBJ1-1 . once TRBV7-3 CASSLTVRMNTEAFF TGTGCCAGCAGCTTAACGGTACGGATGAACACTGAAGCTTTCTTT
TRBJ2-5 . . TRBV4-1 CASSGSGQETQYF TGCGCCAGCAGCGGGAGCGGGCAAGAGACCCAGTACTTC
TRBJ2-5 . . TRBV7-3 CASSLGSRETQYF TGTGCCAGCAGCTTAGGGTCACGCGAGACCCAGTACTTC
TRBJ1-5 . . TRBV5-6 CASSLRRNQPQHF TGTGCCAGCAGCTTGAGACGGAATCAGCCCCAGCATTTT
TRBJ1-2 TRBD1 . TRBV7-2 CASSLRTGDYGYTF TGTGCCAGCAGCTTAAGGACAGGGGATTATGGCTACACCTTC
TRBJ1-4 . . TRBV27 CASSSAGGEDEKLFF TGTGCCAGCAGTTCGGCCGGGGGCGAGGATGAAAAACTGTTTTTT
TRBJ1-6 . . TRBV4-1 CASRGTVDNSPLHF TGCGCCAGCAGAGGGACGGTAGATAATTCACCCCTCCACTTT
TRBJ1-4 . once TRBV30 CAWDPTWGGNEKLFF TGTGCCTGGGATCCTACATGGGGTGGTAATGAAAAACTGTTTTTT
TRBJ2-7 . . TRBV5-4 CASSPTDGSYEQYF TGTGCCAGCAGCCCTACCGACGGTTCCTACGAGCAGTACTTC
TRBJ2-5 TRBD2 . TRBV7-8 CASSLVFSGGALQETQYF TGTGCCAGCAGCTTAGTGTTCTCGGGGGGGGCTCTTCAAGAGACCCAGTACTTC
TRBJ2-5 TRBD1 . TRBV28 CASGTRDRGYF TGTGCCAGCGGAACCCGGGACAGGGGGTACTTC
TRBJ2-3 TRBD1 . TRBV18 CASSLRQGTTDTQYF TGTGCCAGCTCACTCCGACAGGGAACCACAGATACGCAGTATTTT
TRBJ2-1 . . TRBV12-5 CASGLVNRLPFF TGTGCTAGTGGTTTGGTAAACAGGTTACCGTTCTTC
TRBJ2-3 TRBD2 once TRBV19 CASSRGGTDTQYF TGTGCCAGTAGTCGGGGGGGCACAGATACGCAGTATTTT
TRBJ1-6 . once TRBV27 CASSPSLGGSYNSPLHF TGTGCCAGCAGTCCTAGTCTGGGGGGCTCCTATAATTCACCCCTCCACTTT
TRBJ2-7 . . TRBV5-6 CASSSGTVTEQYF TGTGCCAGCAGCTCAGGGACGGTTACAGAGCAGTACTTC
TRBJ2-7 . . TRBV7-2 CASSLDGGEQYF TGTGCCAGCAGCTTAGATGGGGGGGAGCAGTACTTC
TRBJ1-2 . . TRBV6-1 CASSDYGYTF TGTGCCAGCAGCGATTATGGCTACACCTTC
TRBJ1-6 TRBD1 few TRBV5-6 CASSAVGTEDSPLHF TGTGCCAGCAGCGCTGTGGGGACAGAAGATTCACCCCTCCACTTT
TRBJ2-3 . . TRBV5-1 CASSLKTASTDTQYF TGCGCCAGCAGCTTAAAGACAGCTAGCACAGATACGCAGTATTTT
TRBJ1-2 . . TRBV29-1 CSAQGLQYGYTF TGCAGCGCTCAGGGTTTACAGTATGGCTACACCTTC
TRBJ2-5 TRBD2 . TRBV10-2 CASSDPSGGSETQYF TGCGCCAGCAGTGACCCTAGCGGGGGGTCAGAGACCCAGTACTTC
TRBJ1-2 . . TRBV7-9 CASSPRDWDGYTF TGTGCCAGCAGCCCCAGGGATTGGGATGGCTACACCTTC
TRBJ1-2 . . TRBV5-8 CASSLYGQGPYGYTF TGTGCCAGCAGCTTATACGGGCAGGGGCCCTATGGCTACACCTTC
TRBJ1-5 TRBD1 . TRBV27 CASSPDRGDQPQHF TGTGCCAGCAGTCCTGACAGGGGTGATCAGCCCCAGCATTTT
TRBJ2-3 . once TRBV6-5 CASLNSGRPDTQYF TGTGCCAGCCTAAACTCCGGCCGCCCAGATACGCAGTATTTT
TRBJ2-5 TRBD2 . TRBV9 CASSVGGRGVSETQYF TGTGCCAGCAGCGTAGGTGGGCGGGGGGTAAGCGAGACCCAGTACTTC
TRBJ1-2 . . TRBV4-3 CASGGIGQTNYGYTF TGCGCCAGCGGTGGGATCGGGCAGACTAACTATGGCTACACCTTC
TRBJ2-2 . . TRBV5-6 CASSFRRTGELFF TGTGCCAGCAGCTTTAGGAGGACCGGGGAGCTGTTTTTT
TRBJ2-1 TRBD2 few TRBV15 CATSRDLRGGDEQFF TGTGCCACCAGCAGAGATCTGCGGGGGGGCGATGAGCAGTTCTTC
TRBJ1-5 . few TRBV9 CASNKRGLSNQPQHF TGTGCCAGCAATAAGAGGGGATTATCCAATCAGCCCCAGCATTTT
TRBJ2-7 . . TRBV10-3 CAISESAGKGFSSYEQYF TGTGCCATCAGTGAGTCAGCAGGGAAGGGTTTTAGCTCCTACGAGCAGTACTTC
TRBJ1-3 TRBD1 . TRBV6-5 CASSSGQDENTIYF TGTGCCAGCAGTTCGGGACAGGATGAAAACACCATATATTTT
TRBJ1-5 TRBD1 . TRBV5-8 CASSWGQSNQPQHF TGTGCCAGCAGCTGGGGACAGAGCAATCAGCCCCAGCATTTT
TRBJ2-1 . . TRBV2 CASSGLFNEQFF TGTGCCAGCAGTGGGTTGTTCAATGAGCAGTTCTTC
TRBJ2-7 . . TRBV7-9 CASSPTRMALSPYEQYF TGTGCCAGCAGCCCCACCCGAATGGCGTTATCCCCCTACGAGCAGTACTTC
TRBJ1-5 . . TRBV19 CASSFQGQPQHF TGTGCCAGTAGCTTTCAGGGACAGCCCCAGCATTTT
TRBJ2-7 . . TRBV7-8 CASSSLGSPDPYEQYF TGTGCCAGCAGCTCTCTGGGTAGCCCGGACCCCTACGAGCAGTACTTC
TRBJ1-2 . . TRBV30 CAWSVTRINYGYTF TGTGCCTGGAGTGTGACACGAATTAACTATGGCTACACCTTC
TRBJ2-1 . . TRBV7-2 CASSPPRLDEQFF TGTGCCAGCAGCCCACCCCGGCTGGATGAGCAGTTCTTC
TRBJ2-5 TRBD2 once TRBV7-2 CASSPGGTQYF TGTGCCAGCAGCCCGGGGGGGACCCAGTACTTC
TRBJ2-7 . . TRBV11-3 CASSLVRWGLVEQYF TGTGCCAGCAGCTTAGTTCGGTGGGGGCTAGTCGAGCAGTACTTC
TRBJ1-5 TRBD1 . TRBV11-2 CASSVRQGELPQHF TGTGCCAGCAGCGTTCGACAGGGGGAATTACCCCAGCATTTT
TRBJ2-1 TRBD2 . TRBV4-3 CASSQDGAGVTYNEQFF TGCGCCAGCAGCCAAGACGGGGCGGGGGTCACCTACAATGAGCAGTTCTTC